The 14 T cell receptor beta chains listed next were all sequenced from one sample in a study of shared clonotypes between healthy human individuals. Profiling relied on immunoSEQ multiplex PCR, and the TCRdb table lists in-frame clones only, not all of them. The sample carries about 480,000 clones, 60% to 80% recorded once. Source material: PBMCs. Source of these receptors: a middle-aged woman in good health. Some clones in this sample may be carry-over from other donors' samples.

V usage is TRBV13 and J usage is TRBJ2-3; a weak D match, TRBD1 (6 bases). Germline V gives CDR1 PRHDT, CDR2 FYEKMQ (reference sequence). The CDR3 runs 13 residues. Trimming cost V 6 bases and J 3 bases, with 10 bases left between them. CDR3 residues: CASSLQGTDTQYF. CDR3 sequence (DNA): TGTGCCAGCAGTTTACAGGGTACAGATACGCAGTATTTT.

This clone turned up a few times. Different DNA sequences within this sample yield the same CDR3. The V call is TRBV2, the J call TRBJ1-2; D not resolved. From germline, CDR1 is SNHLY and CDR2 FYNNEI. V was cut by 1 base and J by 4 bases, with 4 bases left in between. The CDR3 runs to 12 residues. The DNA for the CDR3 is TGTGCCAGCAGTGAAGGATCCTATGGCTACACCTTC. It encodes CASSEGSYGYTF. The complete variable domain, with remaining parts taken from reference TRBV2 and TRBJ1-2, reads EPEVTQTPSHQVTQMGQEVILRCVPISNHLYFYWYRQILGQKVEFLVSFYNNEISEKSEIFDDQFSVERPDGSNFTLKIRSTKLEDSAMYFCASSEGSYGYTFGSGTRLTVV.

Comment on this clone: A read error may be the cause here, since a much bigger clone is one base away. The rearrangement uses TRBV30 and TRBJ1-4; D may be TRBD1 (5 bases). Trimming pared 5 bases from V and 8 bases from J, leaving 21 bases between. Per germline, CDR1 GTSNPN and CDR2 SVGIG (reference sequence). The CDR3 spans 15 residues. CDR3 sequence reads: CAWGPQTVLREKLFF. In DNA, the CDR3 is TGTGCCTGGGGCCCCCAGACAGTGCTTAGGGAAAAACTGTTTTTT. Drawing the rest from reference TRBV30 and TRBJ1-4, the complete variable domain is SQTIHQWPATLVQPVGSPLSLECTVEGTSNPNLYWYRQAAGRGLQLLFYSVGIGQISSEVPQNLSASRPQDRQFILSSKKLLLSDSGFYLCAWGPQTVLREKLFFGSGTQLSVL.

In this sample, this clone turned up once. The V call is TRBV29-1, the J call TRBJ2-2; TRBD2 matches at 11 bases. The germline CDR1 and CDR2 sequences are SQVTM and ANQGSEA. Trimming cost V 2 bases and J 5 bases; bases outside gene matches: 4. The CDR3 has 15 residues. The CDR3 bases are TGCAGCGTTGAAACCCGACTAGCGGGAACCGGGGAGCTGTTTTTT. It yields the protein CSVETRLAGTGELFF.

Concerning this clone itself: A read error may account for a junction end that differs from germline. The rearrangement uses TRBV27 and TRBJ2-7, with 10 positions matching TRBD2. Germline CDR1 and CDR2: MNHEY and SMNVEV (reference sequence). This CDR3 has 19 residues. For the CDR3, the DNA is TGTGCCAGCAGTCCTAATGACAGCCCGGGACTAGCGTTCGAGAGCTCGTTGATATTC. Its translation is CASSPNDSPGLAFESSLIF.

This sequence joins TRBV15 and TRBJ1-2; no firm D call. There are 15 residues in the CDR3. Trimming cost V 0 bases and J 8 bases, with 16 bases left between them. Per germline, CDR1 LNHNV and CDR2 YYDKDF (reference sequence). The CDR3 spells CATSRDRPGGSGYTF. As DNA, the CDR3 is TGTGCCACCAGCAGAGATAGGCCAGGCGGATCCGGCTACACCTTC.

This clone was observed a handful of times. J is TRBJ2-2 and V is TRBV2, with 8 bases lining up with TRBD2. The junction had 9 bases not matched to a gene; V was cut back by 8 bases and J by 1 base. The CDR3 has 16 residues. CDR1 and CDR2 from the germline V gene are SNHLY and FYNNEI. The CDR3 DNA reads as TGTGCCAGCTCCGGGACTAGATATCGGAACACCGGGGAGCTGTTTTTT. It codes for CASSGTRYRNTGELFF.

V is TRBV11-3 and J is TRBJ2-1; no definite D call. The CDR3 length is 14 residues. The V and J ends lost 3 bases and 7 bases respectively, with 13 bases between them. The germline V gene encodes CDR1 SGHNT and CDR2 YENEEA. CDR3 bases: TGTGCCAGCAGCTTTTTGGGTCAAGGGAATGAGCAGTTCTTC. Protein product: CASSFLGQGNEQFF.

The chain is built from TRBV19 and TRBJ2-2; no clear D. This CDR3 comprises 15 residues. The germline V gene has CDR1 LNHDA and CDR2 SQIVND (reference sequence). V was pared by 8 bases and J by 0 bases, with 13 bases between. The CDR3 nucleotides are TGTGCCAGTCTCCCCTTCAGTTCGAACACCGGGGAGCTGTTTTTT. This gives the protein CASLPFSSNTGELFF.

The chain couples TRBV7-9 to TRBJ1-2; D not certain. Trimming took off 7 bases at V and 4 bases at J, with 16 bases between the two ends. The CDR3 extends over 14 amino acids. Germline V lookup: CDR1 SEHNR, CDR2 FQNEAQ (reference sequence). The CDR3 nucleotides read TGTGCCAGCACGAGAGCCGACCGCTCCTATGGCTACACCTTC. It yields the protein CASTRADRSYGYTF.

V gene TRBV27 combines with J gene TRBJ1-2, with D tentatively TRBD1 (5 bases). Per the germline V gene, CDR1 is MNHEY and CDR2 is SMNVEV (reference sequence). With 1 base removed from V and 6 bases from J, the gap between germline ends came to 9 bases. This CDR3 is 13 amino acids long. CDR3 sequence reads: CASSLLGADGYTF. CDR3 DNA: TGTGCCAGCAGTTTATTAGGGGCGGATGGCTACACCTTC.

This clone was observed once. The chain carries TRBV29-1 and TRBJ2-1, with TRBD1 as a possible D gene (5 bases). CDR1 SQVTM and CDR2 ANQGSEA come from the germline V gene. V dropped 4 bases and J dropped 0 bases, with 10 bases sitting between them. The CDR3 runs 14 residues. The CDR3 region is CSVVGDSSYNEQFF. The CDR3 DNA sequence: TGCAGCGTTGTGGGTGACAGCTCCTACAATGAGCAGTTCTTC.

The V call is TRBV13, the J call TRBJ2-7, with a tentative D call TRBD1 (5 bases). Germline assignment: CDR1 PRHDT and CDR2 FYEKMQ (reference sequence). CDR3 length equals 15 residues. V was cut by 5 bases and J by 5 bases, with 19 bases left in between. The CDR3 is CASSTQTNLGDEQYF. The CDR3 DNA sequence: TGTGCCAGCAGCACTCAGACGAATCTAGGGGACGAGCAGTACTTC.

The rearrangement joins TRBV7-7 to TRBJ2-7; TRBD2 might be the D (6 bases). From germline, CDR1 is SSHAT and CDR2 FNYEAQ (reference sequence). The length of the CDR3 is 13 residues. Trimming took 5 bases from V and 4 from J, leaving 12 bases between them. CDR3 nucleotides: TGTGCCAGCAGCCCGGACGGAGGGTACGAGCAGTACTTC. Translated: CASSPDGGYEQYF.